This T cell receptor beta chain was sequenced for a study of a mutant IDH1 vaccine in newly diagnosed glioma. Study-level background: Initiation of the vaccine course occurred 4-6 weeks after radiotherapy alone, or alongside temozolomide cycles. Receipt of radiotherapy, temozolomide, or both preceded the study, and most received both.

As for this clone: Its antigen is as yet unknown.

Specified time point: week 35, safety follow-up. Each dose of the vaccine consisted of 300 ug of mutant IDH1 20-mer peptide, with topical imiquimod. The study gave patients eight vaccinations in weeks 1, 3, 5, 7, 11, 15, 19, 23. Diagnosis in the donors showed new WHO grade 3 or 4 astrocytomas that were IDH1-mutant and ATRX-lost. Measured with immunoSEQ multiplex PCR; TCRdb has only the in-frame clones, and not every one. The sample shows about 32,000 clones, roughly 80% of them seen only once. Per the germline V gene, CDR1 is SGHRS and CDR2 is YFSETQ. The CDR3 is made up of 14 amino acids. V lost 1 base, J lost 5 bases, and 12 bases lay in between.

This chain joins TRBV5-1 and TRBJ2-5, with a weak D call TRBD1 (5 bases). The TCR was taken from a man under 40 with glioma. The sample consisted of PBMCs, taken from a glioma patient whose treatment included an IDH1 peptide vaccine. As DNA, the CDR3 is TGCGCCAGCAGCTTGACAGGAACCCGGGAGACCCAGTACTTC. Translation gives CASSLTGTRETQYF.